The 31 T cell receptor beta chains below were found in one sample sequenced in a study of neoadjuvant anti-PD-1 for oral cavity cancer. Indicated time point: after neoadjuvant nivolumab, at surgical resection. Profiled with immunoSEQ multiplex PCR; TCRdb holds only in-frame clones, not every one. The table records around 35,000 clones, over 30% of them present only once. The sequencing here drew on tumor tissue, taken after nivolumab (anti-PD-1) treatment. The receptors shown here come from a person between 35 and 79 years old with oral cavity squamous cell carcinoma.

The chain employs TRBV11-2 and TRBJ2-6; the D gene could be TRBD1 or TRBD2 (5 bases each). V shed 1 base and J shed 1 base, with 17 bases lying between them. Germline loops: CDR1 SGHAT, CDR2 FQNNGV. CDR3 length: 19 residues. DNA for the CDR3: TGTGCCAGCAGCTTAGTGAGGGGCGGTACAAGGTCTGGGGCCAACGTCCTGACTTTC. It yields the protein CASSLVRGGTRSGANVLTF.

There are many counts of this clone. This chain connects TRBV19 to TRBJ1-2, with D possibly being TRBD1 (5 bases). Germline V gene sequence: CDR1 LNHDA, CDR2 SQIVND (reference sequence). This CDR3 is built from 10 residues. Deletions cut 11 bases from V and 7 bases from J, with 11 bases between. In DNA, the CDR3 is TGTGCCGTCCGGGACGTTGGCTACACCTTC. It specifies CAVRDVGYTF.

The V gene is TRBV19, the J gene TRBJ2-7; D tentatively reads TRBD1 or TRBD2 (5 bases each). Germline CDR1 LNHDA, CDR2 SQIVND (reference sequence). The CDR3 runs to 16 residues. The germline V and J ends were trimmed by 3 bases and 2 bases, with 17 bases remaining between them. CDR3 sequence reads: CASSMGDERNTYEQYF. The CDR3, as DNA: TGTGCCAGTAGTATGGGGGACGAACGCAACACCTACGAGCAGTACTTC.

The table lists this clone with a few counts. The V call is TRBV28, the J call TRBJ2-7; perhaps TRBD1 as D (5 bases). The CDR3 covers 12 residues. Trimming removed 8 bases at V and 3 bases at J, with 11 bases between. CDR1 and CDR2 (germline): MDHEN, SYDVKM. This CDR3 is CASSGQYYEQYF. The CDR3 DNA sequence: TGTGCCAGCTCAGGACAATACTACGAGCAGTACTTC. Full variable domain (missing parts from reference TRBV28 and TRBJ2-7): DVKVTQSSRYLVKRTGEKVFLECVQDMDHENMFWYRQDPGLGLRLIYFSYDVKMKEKGDIPEGYSVSREKKERFSLILESASTNQTSMYLCASSGQYYEQYFGPGTRLTVT.

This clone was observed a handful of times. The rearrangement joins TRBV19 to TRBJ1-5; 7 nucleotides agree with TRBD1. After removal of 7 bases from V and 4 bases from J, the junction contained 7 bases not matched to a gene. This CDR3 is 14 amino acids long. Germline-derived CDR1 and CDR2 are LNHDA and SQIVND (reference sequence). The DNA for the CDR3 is TGTGCCAGTAACAGGGGTTTCCCTAATCAGCCCCAGCATTTT. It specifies CASNRGFPNQPQHF.

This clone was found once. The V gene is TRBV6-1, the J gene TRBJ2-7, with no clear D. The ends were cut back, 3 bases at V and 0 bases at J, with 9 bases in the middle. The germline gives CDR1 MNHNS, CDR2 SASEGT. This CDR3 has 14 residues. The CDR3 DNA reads TGTGCCAGCAGTGAGCAAGCCAGCTCCTACGAGCAGTACTTC. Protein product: CASSEQASSYEQYF.

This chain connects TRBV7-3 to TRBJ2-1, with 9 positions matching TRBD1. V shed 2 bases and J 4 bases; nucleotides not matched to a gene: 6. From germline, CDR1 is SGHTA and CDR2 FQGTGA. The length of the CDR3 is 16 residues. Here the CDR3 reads CASSLVVTGGYNEQFF. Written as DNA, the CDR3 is TGTGCCAGCAGCTTAGTAGTGACAGGGGGTTACAATGAGCAGTTCTTC.

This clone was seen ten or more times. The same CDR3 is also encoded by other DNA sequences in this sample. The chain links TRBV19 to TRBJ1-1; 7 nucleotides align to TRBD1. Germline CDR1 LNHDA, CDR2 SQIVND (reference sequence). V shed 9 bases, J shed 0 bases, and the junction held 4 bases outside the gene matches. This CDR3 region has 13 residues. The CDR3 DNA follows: TGTGCCAGCCAGGACAGGCTGAACACTGAAGCTTTCTTT. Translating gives CASQDRLNTEAFF.

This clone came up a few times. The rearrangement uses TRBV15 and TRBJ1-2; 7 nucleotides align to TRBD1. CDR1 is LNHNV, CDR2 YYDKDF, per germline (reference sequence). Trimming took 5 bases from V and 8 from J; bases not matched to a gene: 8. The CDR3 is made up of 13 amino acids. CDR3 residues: CATSQRTGQGYTF. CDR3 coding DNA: TGTGCCACCAGCCAACGGACAGGTCAGGGCTACACCTTC.

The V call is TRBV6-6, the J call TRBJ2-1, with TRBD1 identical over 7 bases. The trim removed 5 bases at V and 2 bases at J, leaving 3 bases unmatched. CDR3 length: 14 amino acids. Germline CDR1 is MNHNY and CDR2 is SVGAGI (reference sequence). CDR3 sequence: CASSTTGAYNEQFF. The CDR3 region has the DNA TGTGCCAGCAGTACCACAGGGGCCTACAATGAGCAGTTCTTC.

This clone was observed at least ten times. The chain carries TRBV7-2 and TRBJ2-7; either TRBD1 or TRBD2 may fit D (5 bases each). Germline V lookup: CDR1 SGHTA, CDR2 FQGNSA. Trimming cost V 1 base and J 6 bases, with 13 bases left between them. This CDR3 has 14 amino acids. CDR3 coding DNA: TGTGCCAGCAGCTTAGGCTCGTGGGGGTCCGAGCAGTACTTC. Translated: CASSLGSWGSEQYF.

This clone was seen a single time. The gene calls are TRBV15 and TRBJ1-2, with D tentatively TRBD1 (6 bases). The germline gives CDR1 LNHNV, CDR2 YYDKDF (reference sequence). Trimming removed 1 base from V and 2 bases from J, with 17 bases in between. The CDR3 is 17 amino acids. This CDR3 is CATSRGFGAGANYGYTF. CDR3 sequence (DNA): TGTGCCACCAGCAGAGGGTTTGGGGCAGGGGCAAACTATGGCTACACCTTC.

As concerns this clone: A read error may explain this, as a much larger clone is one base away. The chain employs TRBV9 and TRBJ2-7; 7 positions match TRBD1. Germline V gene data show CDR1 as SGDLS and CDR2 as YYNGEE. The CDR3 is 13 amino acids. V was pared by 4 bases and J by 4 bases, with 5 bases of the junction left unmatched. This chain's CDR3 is CASSRQGTYEQYF. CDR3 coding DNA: TGTGCCAGCAGCCGACAGGGTACATACGAGCAGTACTTC.

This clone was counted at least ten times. The CDR3 loop is CASTSGGGFGEQFF. The CDR3 DNA reads TGTGCCAGTACCTCTGGAGGTGGGTTCGGTGAGCAGTTCTTC. V and J are TRBV19 and TRBJ2-1, with D tentatively TRBD2 (5 bases). Germline CDR1 LNHDA, CDR2 SQIVND (reference sequence). Trimming took 7 bases from V and 9 from J, leaving 19 bases between them. The CDR3 spans 14 residues.

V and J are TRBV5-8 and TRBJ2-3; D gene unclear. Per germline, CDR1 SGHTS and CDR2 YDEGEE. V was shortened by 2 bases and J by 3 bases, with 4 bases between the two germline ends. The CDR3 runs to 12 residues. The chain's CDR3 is CASSLVTDTQYF. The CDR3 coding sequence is TGTGCCAGCAGCTTAGTAACAGATACGCAGTATTTT. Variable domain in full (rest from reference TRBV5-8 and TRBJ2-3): EAGVTQSPTHLIKTRGQQATLRCSPISGHTSVYWYQQALGLGLQFLLWYDEGEERNRGNFPPRFSGRQFPNYSSELNVNALELEDSALYLCASSLVTDTQYFGPGTRLTVL.

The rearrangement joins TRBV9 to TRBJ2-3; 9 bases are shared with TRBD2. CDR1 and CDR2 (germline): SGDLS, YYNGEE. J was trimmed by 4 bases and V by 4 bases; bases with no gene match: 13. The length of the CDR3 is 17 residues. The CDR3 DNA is TGTGCCAGCAGCCACCCGAGTGGCGGGGGGGGATCAGATACGCAGTATTTT. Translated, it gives CASSHPSGGGGSDTQYF. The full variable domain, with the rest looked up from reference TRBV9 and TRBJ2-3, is DSGVTQTPKHLITATGQRVTLRCSPRSGDLSVYWYQQSLDQGLQFLIQYYNGEERAKGNILERFSAQQFPDLHSELNLSSLELGDSALYFCASSHPSGGGGSDTQYFGPGTRLTVL.

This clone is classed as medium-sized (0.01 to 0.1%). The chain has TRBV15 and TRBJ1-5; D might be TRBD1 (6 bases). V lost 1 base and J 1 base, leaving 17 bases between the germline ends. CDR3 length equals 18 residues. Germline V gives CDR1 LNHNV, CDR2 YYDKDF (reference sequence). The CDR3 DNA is TGTGCCACCAGCAGAGCCATCAGGGGATGGGGCAGCAATCAGCCCCAGCATTTT. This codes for CATSRAIRGWGSNQPQHF.

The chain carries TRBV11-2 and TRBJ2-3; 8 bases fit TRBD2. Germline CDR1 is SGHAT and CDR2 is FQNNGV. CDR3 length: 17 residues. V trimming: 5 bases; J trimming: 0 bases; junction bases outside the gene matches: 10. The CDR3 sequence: CASSPIGGGYSTDTQYF. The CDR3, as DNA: TGTGCCAGCAGCCCCATCGGGGGGGGATATAGCACAGATACGCAGTATTTT.

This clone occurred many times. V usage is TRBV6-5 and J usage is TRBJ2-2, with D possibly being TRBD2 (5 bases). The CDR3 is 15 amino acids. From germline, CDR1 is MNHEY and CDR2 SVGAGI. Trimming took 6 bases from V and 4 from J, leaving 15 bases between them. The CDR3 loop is CASRSGEVVTGELFF. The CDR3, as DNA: TGTGCCAGCAGAAGCGGTGAAGTGGTCACCGGGGAGCTGTTTTTT.

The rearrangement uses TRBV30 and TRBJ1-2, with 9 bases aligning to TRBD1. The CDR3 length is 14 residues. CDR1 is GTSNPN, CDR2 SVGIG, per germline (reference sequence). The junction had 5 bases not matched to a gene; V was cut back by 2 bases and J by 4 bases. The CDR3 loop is CAWSSGQGGYGYTF. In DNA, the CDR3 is TGTGCCTGGAGTTCGGGACAGGGAGGCTATGGCTACACCTTC.

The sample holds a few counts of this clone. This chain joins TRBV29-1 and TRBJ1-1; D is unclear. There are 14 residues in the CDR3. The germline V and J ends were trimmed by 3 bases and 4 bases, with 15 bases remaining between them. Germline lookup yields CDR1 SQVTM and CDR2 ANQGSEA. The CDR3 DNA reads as TGCAGCGTTGAGCGCAAGGGAGTAAGCACTGAAGCTTTCTTT. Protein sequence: CSVERKGVSTEAFF.

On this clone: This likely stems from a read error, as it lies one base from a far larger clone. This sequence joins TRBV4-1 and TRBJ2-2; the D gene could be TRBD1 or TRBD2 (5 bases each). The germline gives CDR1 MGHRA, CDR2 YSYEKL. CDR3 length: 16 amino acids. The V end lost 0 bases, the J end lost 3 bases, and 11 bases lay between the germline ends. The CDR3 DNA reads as TGCGCCAGCAGCCAAGAGGGGGAAAGGCACACCGGGGAGCTGTTTTTT. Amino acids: CASSQEGERHTGELFF.

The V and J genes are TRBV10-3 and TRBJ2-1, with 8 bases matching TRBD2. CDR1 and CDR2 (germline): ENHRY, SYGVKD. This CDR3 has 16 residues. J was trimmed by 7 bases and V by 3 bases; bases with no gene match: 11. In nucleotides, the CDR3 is TGTGCCATCAGTGATCCCACGACGGGAGGGACAAATGAGCAGTTCTTC. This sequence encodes CAISDPTTGGTNEQFF.

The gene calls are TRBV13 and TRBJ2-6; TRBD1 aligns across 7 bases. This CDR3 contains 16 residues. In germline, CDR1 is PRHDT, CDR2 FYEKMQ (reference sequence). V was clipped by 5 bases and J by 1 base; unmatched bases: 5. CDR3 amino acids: CASSTQQGSGANVLTF. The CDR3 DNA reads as TGTGCCAGCAGCACCCAACAGGGGTCTGGGGCCAACGTCCTGACTTTC.

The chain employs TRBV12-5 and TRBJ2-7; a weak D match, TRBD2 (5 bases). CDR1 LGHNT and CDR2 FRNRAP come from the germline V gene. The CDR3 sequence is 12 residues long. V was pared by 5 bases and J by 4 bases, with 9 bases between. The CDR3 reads CASGLGEYEQYF. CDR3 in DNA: TGTGCTAGTGGTCTGGGAGAGTACGAGCAGTACTTC.

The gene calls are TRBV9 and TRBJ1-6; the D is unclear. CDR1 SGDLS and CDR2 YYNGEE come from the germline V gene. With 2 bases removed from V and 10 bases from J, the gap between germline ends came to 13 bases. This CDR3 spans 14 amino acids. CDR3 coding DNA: TGTGCCAGCAGCGTTTTGTCGGTCGTCTCACCCCTCCACTTT. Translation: CASSVLSVVSPLHF.

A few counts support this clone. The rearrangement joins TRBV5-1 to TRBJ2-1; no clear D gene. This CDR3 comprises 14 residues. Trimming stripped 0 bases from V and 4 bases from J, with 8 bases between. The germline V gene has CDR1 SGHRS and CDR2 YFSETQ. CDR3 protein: CASSLEGQYNEQFF. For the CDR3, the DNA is TGCGCCAGCAGCTTGGAGGGCCAGTACAATGAGCAGTTCTTC.

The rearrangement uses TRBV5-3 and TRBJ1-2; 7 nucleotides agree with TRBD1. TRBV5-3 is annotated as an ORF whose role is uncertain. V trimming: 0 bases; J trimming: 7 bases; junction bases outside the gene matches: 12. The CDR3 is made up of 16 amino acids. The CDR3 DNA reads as TGTGCCAGAAGCTTGGGAAGGGGGCGTGGGAGGAGTGGCTACACCTTC. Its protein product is CARSLGRGRGRSGYTF.

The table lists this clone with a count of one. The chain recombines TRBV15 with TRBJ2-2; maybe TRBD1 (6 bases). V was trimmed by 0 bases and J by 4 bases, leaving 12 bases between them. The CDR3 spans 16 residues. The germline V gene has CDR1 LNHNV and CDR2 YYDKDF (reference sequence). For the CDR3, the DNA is TGTGCCACCAGCAGAGATTTACAGGGCCCCACCGGGGAGCTGTTTTTT. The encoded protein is CATSRDLQGPTGELFF.

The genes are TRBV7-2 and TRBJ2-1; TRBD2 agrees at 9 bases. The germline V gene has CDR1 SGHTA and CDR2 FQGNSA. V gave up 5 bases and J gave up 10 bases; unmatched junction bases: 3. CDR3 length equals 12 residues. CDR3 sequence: CASSRRGGEQFF. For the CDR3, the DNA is TGTGCCAGCAGCCGGCGGGGGGGCGAGCAGTTCTTC.

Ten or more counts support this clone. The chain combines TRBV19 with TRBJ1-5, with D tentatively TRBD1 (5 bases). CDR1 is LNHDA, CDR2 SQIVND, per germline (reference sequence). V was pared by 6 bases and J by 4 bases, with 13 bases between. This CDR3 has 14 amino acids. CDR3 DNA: TGTGCCAGTAGGAGCGGGGACCTTAATCAGCCCCAGCATTTT. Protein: CASRSGDLNQPQHF.